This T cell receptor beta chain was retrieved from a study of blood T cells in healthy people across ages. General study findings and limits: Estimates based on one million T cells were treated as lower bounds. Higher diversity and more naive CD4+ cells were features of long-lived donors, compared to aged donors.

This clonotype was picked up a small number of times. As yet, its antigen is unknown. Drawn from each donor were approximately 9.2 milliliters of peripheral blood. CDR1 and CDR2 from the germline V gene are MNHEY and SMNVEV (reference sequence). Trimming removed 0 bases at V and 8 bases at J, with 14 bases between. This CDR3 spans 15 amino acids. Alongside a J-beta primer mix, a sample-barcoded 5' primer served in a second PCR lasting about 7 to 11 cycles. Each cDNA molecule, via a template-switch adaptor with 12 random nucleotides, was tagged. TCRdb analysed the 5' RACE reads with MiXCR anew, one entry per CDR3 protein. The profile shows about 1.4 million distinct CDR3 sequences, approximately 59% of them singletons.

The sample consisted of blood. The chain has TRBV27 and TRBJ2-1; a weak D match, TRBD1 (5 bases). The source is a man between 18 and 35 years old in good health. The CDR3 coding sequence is TGTGCCAGCAGTTTATCGGGCAGGGCCGACGATGAGCAGTTCTTC. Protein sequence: CASSLSGRADDEQFF.